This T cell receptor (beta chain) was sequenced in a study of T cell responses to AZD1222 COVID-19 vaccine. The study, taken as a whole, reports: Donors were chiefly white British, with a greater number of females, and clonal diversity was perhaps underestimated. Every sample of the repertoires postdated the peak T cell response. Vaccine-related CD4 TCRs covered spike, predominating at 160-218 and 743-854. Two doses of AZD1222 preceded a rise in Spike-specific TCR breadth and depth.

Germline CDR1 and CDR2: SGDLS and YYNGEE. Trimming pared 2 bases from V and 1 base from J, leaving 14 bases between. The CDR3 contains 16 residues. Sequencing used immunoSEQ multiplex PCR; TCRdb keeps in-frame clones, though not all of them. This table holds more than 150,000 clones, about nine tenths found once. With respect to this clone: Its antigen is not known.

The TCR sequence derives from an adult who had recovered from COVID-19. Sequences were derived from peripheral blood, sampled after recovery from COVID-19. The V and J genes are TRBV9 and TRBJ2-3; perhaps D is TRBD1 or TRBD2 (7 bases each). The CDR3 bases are TGTGCCAGCAGCGTCCCCTCAGGGGGGGGCACAGATACGCAGTATTTT. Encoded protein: CASSVPSGGGTDTQYF.